The rows below give T cell receptor beta chains drawn from one sample of a study of CD8 T cells in Susac syndrome. Each CDR3 protein is one row after TCRdb ran MiXCR on the immunoSEQ multiplex PCR reads. The table has approximately 150,000 distinct CDR3 sequences, roughly 94% seen once. Material for sequencing was CD4+ T cells from PBMCs. The receptors were sampled from a human donor with multiple sclerosis. Both conserved end residues are part of each CDR3. The order of the fields is V gene, J gene, D gene, clone size, CDR3 protein, CDR3 DNA. D genes are given only for firm matches. Not every row has a clone size; where given, it reads once, few, many or a size class.

TRBV9	TRBJ1-5	TRBD1	-	CASSVDRGPQHF	TGTGCCAGCAGCGTGGACAGGGGGCCCCAGCATTTT
TRBV18	TRBJ2-3	TRBD2	-	CASSPPIAGEDTQYF	TGTGCCAGCTCACCTCCCATAGCGGGAGAGGATACGCAGTATTTT
TRBV28	TRBJ1-1	-	-	CASSLPHVEAFF	TGTGCCAGCAGTTTACCCCACGTAGAAGCTTTCTTT
TRBV5-1	TRBJ1-1	-	-	CASTSEGGTEAFF	TGCGCCAGCACCTCGGAGGGGGGCACTGAAGCTTTCTTT
TRBV6-5	TRBJ2-7	-	-	CASSLLSGRDASEQYF	TGTGCCAGCAGTTTACTCTCCGGACGGGACGCCTCCGAGCAGTACTTC
TRBV12-3/TRBV12-4	TRBJ2-2	TRBD1	-	CASSPQGANTGELFF	TGTGCCAGCAGTCCACAGGGGGCGAACACCGGGGAGCTGTTTTTT
TRBV7-9	TRBJ1-1	-	-	CAIANTEAFF	TGTGCCATCGCGAACACTGAAGCTTTCTTT
TRBV2	TRBJ2-7	TRBD2	-	CASSEGTTYEQYF	TGTGCCAGCAGTGAGGGGACTACCTACGAGCAGTACTTC
TRBV28	TRBJ1-4	-	-	CASSLLGTPDEKLFF	TGTGCCAGCAGTTTATTGGGGACCCCCGATGAAAAACTGTTTTTT
TRBV3-1	TRBJ1-1	-	-	CASSQGAGPDTEAFF	TGTGCCAGCAGCCAAGGGGCAGGCCCAGACACTGAAGCTTTCTTT
TRBV4-3	TRBJ2-7	TRBD2	-	CASSQGLVYEQYF	TGCGCCAGCAGCCAGGGACTAGTTTACGAGCAGTACTTC
TRBV7-2	TRBJ2-7	-	-	CASSSPGTSDKQYF	TGTGCCAGCAGCTCCCCCGGGACATCGGACAAGCAGTACTTC
TRBV3-1	TRBJ2-7	-	-	CASSQERGYEQYF	TGTGCCAGCAGCCAAGAGAGGGGCTACGAGCAGTACTTC
TRBV30	TRBJ2-5	-	-	CAWSAFSVPKTQYF	TGTGCCTGGAGTGCATTTAGCGTACCAAAGACCCAGTACTTC
TRBV27	TRBJ2-7	-	once	CASSLSAGGYEQYF	TGTGCCAGCAGTTTATCGGCAGGCGGCTACGAGCAGTACTTC
TRBV5-8	TRBJ1-1	-	-	CAIRGRAEAFF	TGTGCCATCCGAGGGCGGGCTGAAGCTTTCTTT
TRBV29-1	TRBJ1-1	-	-	CSVSTGSTEAFF	TGCAGCGTCTCAACAGGGAGCACTGAAGCTTTCTTT
TRBV29-1	TRBJ1-1	-	-	CSARSHTEAFF	TGCAGTGCTAGATCTCACACTGAAGCTTTCTTT
TRBV5-4	TRBJ2-7	-	-	CASSGGGAGGLNEQYF	TGTGCCAGCAGCGGGGGGGGAGCAGGGGGCTTGAACGAGCAGTACTTC
TRBV15	TRBJ2-5	-	-	CATSRTEVQETQYF	TGTGCCACCAGCAGGACGGAGGTACAAGAGACCCAGTACTTC
TRBV5-1	TRBJ2-2	-	-	CASSLAALNTGELFF	TGCGCCAGCAGCTTGGCCGCTCTCAACACCGGGGAGCTGTTTTTT
TRBV18	TRBJ1-2	TRBD1	-	CASSLTAGQGRNFYGYTF	TGTGCCAGCTCTCTAACCGCGGGACAGGGGAGAAATTTCTATGGCTACACCTTC
TRBV29-1	TRBJ2-1	TRBD2	-	CSVGLAGASEQFF	TGCAGCGTCGGACTAGCGGGAGCAAGTGAGCAGTTCTTC
TRBV5-4	TRBJ2-7	-	-	CTYHGIASTYEQYF	TGTACGTATCACGGAATAGCGTCAACCTACGAGCAGTACTTC
TRBV20-1	TRBJ2-7	-	-	CSARNYQRTYEQYF	TGCAGTGCGAGGAATTATCAGAGGACCTACGAGCAGTACTTC
TRBV6-4	TRBJ1-1	-	-	CASSARENTEAFF	TGTGCCAGCAGTGCTAGGGAAAACACTGAAGCTTTCTTT
TRBV7-9	TRBJ2-5	TRBD1	-	CASSGRTGDGTQYF	TGTGCCAGCAGCGGCAGGACAGGGGACGGGACCCAGTACTTC
TRBV28	TRBJ2-3	TRBD2	-	CASSWGTSGSADTQYF	TGTGCCAGCAGTTGGGGCACTAGCGGGAGCGCAGATACGCAGTATTTT
TRBV6-1	TRBJ2-1	-	-	CASSETGSYNEQFF	TGTGCCAGCAGCGAGACAGGCTCCTACAATGAGCAGTTCTTC
TRBV2	TRBJ1-5	-	-	CASNPERGNQPQHF	TGTGCCAGCAACCCTGAAAGGGGCAATCAGCCCCAGCATTTT
TRBV9	TRBJ1-1	-	-	CASSVMVDTEAFF	TGTGCCAGCAGCGTTATGGTCGACACTGAAGCTTTCTTT
TRBV29-1	TRBJ2-5	-	-	CSVRTNEETQYF	TGCAGCGTCAGGACCAATGAAGAGACCCAGTACTTC
TRBV30	TRBJ2-2	-	-	CAWSEAPRGELFF	TGTGCCTGGAGTGAGGCCCCGAGGGGGGAGCTGTTTTTT
TRBV3-1	TRBJ2-1	TRBD2	-	CASSRWTSGTNEQFF	TGTGCCAGCAGCCGATGGACTAGCGGGACCAATGAGCAGTTCTTC
TRBV15	TRBJ1-1	TRBD1	-	CATSRLGTGDSARPNTEAFF	TGTGCCACCAGCCGACTGGGGACAGGGGATTCCGCCCGGCCGAACACTGAAGCTTTCTTT
TRBV12-3/TRBV12-4	TRBJ2-6	TRBD2	-	CASSPQREGLIYGANVLTF	TGTGCCAGCAGTCCTCAGCGGGAGGGCCTAATCTATGGGGCCAACGTCCTGACTTTC
TRBV5-4	TRBJ2-2	-	-	CASSFREVLFF	TGTGCCAGCAGCTTCAGGGAGGTGCTGTTTTTT
TRBV19	TRBJ2-1	TRBD2	-	CASSRTSGRSSNEQFF	TGTGCCAGTAGTCGGACTAGCGGGAGAAGTAGCAATGAGCAGTTCTTC
TRBV5-6	TRBJ1-6	-	-	CASSSRRGNSPLHF	TGTGCCAGCAGCTCGCGGCGGGGGAATTCACCCCTCCACTTT
TRBV4-3	TRBJ1-5	-	-	CASSQGGKRDEPQHF	TGCGCCAGCAGCCAAGGGGGGAAAAGGGACGAGCCCCAGCATTTT
TRBV7-2	TRBJ2-3	-	many	CASSLTDTQYF	TGTGCCAGCAGCTTAACAGATACGCAGTATTTT
TRBV18	TRBJ2-5	-	-	CASSPKIQETQYF	TGTGCCAGCTCACCAAAGATTCAAGAGACCCAGTACTTC